The clone carrying this T cell receptor beta chain is medium-sized (0.01 to 0.1%) within its sample. Its antigen is currently unknown. This beta chain appears as a stray read in a library generated for alpha chains; its size is not informative. This entry comes from a study of spatial heterogeneity in lung cancer. The wider study: In the raw reads, each unique TCR and UMI combination was present more than ten times on average.

Indicated time point: sample taken at primary tumor resection. Whole RNA, isolated from tumor, nontumor lung or frozen PBMC, was sequenced without prior sorting. TCR cDNA molecules each had a unique molecular identifier. TCRdb re-called the 5' RACE reads with MiXCR, one entry per CDR3 protein. The sample includes about 3,700 distinct CDR3 sequences, about a quarter of them seen just once. Findings of the study overall: How many expanded intratumoral alpha and beta TCRs were present tracked the tumor mutation count, which was a count of nonsynonymous mutations. Counts for ubiquitous and regional expanded TCRs went along with ubiquitous and regional nonsynonymous mutations, respectively.

The germline CDR1 and CDR2 sequences are MNHNY and SVGAGI (reference sequence). The V end lost 2 bases, the J end lost 10 bases, and 11 bases lay between the germline ends. The CDR3 runs 13 residues. The TCR was taken from a male donor with early-stage non-small cell lung cancer. This specimen was lung tumor tissue, taken at surgery. The rearrangement links TRBV6-6 to TRBJ1-4; D gene uncertain. CDR3 DNA sequence: TGTGCCAGCAGTTACGCCCAGGAAGGAAAACTGTTTTTT. Translating gives CASSYAQEGKLFF.